This T cell receptor (beta chain) was obtained from a study of beta chain features in type 1 diabetes. Since all of the isolated RNA was reverse transcribed, expressed TCRB transcripts were what got sequenced. The table came from immunoSEQ multiplex PCR; TCRdb's copy has only in-frame clones and leaves some out. The sample has 250,000 to 350,000 clones, approximately 11% seen once; the top ten hold 0.015%. Germline assignment: CDR1 SNHLY and CDR2 FYNNEI. Between the trimmed V and J ends, which lost 7 bases and 4 bases, there was a span of 17 bases. This CDR3 region has 15 residues. Findings and limits, study-wide: For patients, the naive, central memory and Treg TCRB repertoires appeared more alike than for healthy donors.

As concerns this clone: What it binds is unknown.

The gene calls are TRBV2 and TRBJ1-5; D not resolved. The TCR comes from a woman in her twenties or thirties in good health. The sequenced sample was naive CD4+ T cells from blood. The CDR3 here is CASTRTESVNQPQHF. The CDR3 DNA reads TGTGCCAGCACCCGAACGGAGTCCGTAAATCAGCCCCAGCATTTT.